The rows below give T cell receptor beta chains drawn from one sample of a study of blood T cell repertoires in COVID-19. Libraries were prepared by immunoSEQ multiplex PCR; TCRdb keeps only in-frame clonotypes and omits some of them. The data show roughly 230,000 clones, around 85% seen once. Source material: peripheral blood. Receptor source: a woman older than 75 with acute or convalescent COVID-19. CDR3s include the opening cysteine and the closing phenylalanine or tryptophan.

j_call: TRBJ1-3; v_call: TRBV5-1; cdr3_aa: CASSPDRPRPGNTIYF
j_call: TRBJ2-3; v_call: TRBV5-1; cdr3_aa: CASSPERVRTDTQYF
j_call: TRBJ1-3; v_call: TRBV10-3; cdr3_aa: CAISARTGPSGNTIYF
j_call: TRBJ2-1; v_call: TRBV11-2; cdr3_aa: CASSSRDFYNEQFF
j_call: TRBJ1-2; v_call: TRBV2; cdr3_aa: CASSEMAGYTF
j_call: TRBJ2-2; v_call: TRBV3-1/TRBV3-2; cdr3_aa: CASSHQNTGELFF
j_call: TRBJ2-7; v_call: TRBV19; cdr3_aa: CASSITGPYEQYF
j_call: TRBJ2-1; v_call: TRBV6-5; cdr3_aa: CASGSASSYNEQFF
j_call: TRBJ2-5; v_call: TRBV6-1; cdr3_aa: CASSEAGLGETQYF
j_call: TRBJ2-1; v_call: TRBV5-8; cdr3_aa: CASTPLRGSYNEQFF
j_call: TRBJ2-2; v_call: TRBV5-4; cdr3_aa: CASSPGGQGDTGELFF
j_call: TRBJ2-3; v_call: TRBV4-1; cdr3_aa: CASSPGVQSDTQYF
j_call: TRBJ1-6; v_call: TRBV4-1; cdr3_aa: CASSQVSAAYNSPLHF
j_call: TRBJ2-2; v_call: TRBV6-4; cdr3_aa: CASSMTPGELFF
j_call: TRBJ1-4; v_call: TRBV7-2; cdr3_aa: CASSIGHGEKLFF
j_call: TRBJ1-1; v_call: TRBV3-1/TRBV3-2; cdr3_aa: CASSQVAGTEAFF
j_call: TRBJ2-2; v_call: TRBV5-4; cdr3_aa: CAMGGMSGELFF
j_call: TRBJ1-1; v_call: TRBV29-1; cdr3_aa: CSVKQGAEAFF
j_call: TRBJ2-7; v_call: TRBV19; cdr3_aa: CASSLDRAYEQYF
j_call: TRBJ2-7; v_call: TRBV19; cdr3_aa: CASSRNLAATYEQYF
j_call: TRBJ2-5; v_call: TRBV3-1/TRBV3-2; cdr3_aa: CASSQWFVRGGSETQYF
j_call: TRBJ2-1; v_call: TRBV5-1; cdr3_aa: CASSLRLAGGSEQFF
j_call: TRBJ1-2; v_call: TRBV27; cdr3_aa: CASSFDTPPGSGYTF
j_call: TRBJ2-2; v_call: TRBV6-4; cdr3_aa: CASSEQGRTGELFF
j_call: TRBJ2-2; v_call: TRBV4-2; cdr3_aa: CASSLGQGSLGELFF
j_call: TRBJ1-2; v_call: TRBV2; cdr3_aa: CASSLSRGPNYGYTF
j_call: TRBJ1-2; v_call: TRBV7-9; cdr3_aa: CASSLGTDPNYGYTF
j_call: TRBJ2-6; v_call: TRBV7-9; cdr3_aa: CASSSRGQGVAGANVLTF
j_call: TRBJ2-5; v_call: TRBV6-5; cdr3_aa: CASKNSGGETQYF
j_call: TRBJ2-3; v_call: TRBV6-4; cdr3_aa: CASSDVSGRSTDTQYF
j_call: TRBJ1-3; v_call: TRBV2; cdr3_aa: CASSPGAGGNTIYF
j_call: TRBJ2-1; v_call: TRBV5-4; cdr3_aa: CASSAGTGGYNEQFF
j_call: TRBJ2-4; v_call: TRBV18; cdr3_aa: CASSRGRGQNIQYF
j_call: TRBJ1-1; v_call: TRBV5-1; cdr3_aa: CASRRNGQINTEAFF
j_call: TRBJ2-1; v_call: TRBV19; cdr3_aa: CASSEYGDRGLVNEQFF
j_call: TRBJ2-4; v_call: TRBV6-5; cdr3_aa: CASSYGQGADIQYF
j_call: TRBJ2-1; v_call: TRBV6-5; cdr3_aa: CASSNGGATYNEQFF
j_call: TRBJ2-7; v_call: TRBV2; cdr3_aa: CASSDLRGALFYEQYF
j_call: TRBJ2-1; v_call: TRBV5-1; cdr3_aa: CASSPFPTSGEYVSDNEQFF
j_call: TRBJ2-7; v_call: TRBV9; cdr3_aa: CASSLFSGISYEQYF
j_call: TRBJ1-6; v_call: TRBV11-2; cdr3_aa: CASARGTYNSPLHF
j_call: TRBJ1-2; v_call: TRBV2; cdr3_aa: CASSARGQSNYGYTF
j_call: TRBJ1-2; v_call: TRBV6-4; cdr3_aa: CASSAGTGADGYTF
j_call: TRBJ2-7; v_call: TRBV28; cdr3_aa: CASIASGTNYEQYF
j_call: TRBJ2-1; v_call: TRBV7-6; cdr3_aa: CASSRETGISYNEQFF
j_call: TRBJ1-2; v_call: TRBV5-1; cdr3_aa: CASSLEAGTNYGYTF
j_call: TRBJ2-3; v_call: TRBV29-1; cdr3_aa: CSHQGAADTQYF
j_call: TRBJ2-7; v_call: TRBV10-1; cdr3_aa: CASSIGQGTVHEQYF
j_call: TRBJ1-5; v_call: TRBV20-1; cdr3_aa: CSASEAQNDYQPQHF
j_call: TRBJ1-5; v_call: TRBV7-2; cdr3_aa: CASSSQHSNQPQHF
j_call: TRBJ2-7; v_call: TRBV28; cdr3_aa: CASLDSGTYEQYF
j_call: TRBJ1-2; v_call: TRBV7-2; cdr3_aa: CASSLAASGDYGYTF
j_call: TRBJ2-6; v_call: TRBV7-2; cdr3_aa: CASSSGQRSGANVLTF
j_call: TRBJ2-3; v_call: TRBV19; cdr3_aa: CASSILAGTDTQYF
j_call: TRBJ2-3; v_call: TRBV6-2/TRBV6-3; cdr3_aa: CASSNLGSRDTQYF
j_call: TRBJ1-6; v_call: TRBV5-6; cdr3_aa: CATQEATRPYNSPLHF
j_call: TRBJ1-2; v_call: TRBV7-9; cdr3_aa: CASSPGTAYGYTF
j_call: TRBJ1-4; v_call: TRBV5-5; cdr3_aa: CASSSGQLATNEKLFF
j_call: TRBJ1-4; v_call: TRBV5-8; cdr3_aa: CASRDRGTEKLFF
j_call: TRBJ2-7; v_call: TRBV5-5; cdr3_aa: CASSFGGGNYEQYF